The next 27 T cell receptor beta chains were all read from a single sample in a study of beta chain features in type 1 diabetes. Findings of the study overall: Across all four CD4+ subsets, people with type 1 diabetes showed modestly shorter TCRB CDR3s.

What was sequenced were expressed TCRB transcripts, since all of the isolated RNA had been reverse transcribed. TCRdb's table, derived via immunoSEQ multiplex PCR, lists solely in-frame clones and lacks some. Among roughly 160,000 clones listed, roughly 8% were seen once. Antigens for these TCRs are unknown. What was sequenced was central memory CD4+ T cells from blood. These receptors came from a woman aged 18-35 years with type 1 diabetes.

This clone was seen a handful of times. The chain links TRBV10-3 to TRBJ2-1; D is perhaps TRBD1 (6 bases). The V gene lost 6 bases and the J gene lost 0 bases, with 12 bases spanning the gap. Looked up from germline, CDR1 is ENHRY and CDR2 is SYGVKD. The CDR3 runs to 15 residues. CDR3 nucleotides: TGTGCCATCAGGGCTCGGGACAACTCCTACAATGAGCAGTTCTTC. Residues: CAIRARDNSYNEQFF.

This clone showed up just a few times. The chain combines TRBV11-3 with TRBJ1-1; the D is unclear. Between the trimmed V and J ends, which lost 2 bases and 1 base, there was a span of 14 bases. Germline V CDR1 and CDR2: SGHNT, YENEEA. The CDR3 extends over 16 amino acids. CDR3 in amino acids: CASSLISTGWNTEAFF. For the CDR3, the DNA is TGTGCCAGCAGCTTAATTTCGACTGGGTGGAACACTGAAGCTTTCTTT. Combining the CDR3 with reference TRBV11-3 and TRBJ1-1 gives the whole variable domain EAGVVQSPRYKIIEKKQPVAFWCNPISGHNTLYWYLQNLGQGPELLIRYENEEAVDDSQLPKDRFSAERLKGVDSTLKIQPAELGDSAVYLCASSLISTGWNTEAFFGQGTRLTVV.

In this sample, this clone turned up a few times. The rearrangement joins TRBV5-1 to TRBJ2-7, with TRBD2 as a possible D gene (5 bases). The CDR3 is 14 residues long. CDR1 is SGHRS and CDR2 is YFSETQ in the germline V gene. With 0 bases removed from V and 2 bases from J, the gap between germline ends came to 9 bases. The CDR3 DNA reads TGCGCCAGCAGCTTGGTCGGGGATCCCTACGAGCAGTACTTC. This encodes CASSLVGDPYEQYF.

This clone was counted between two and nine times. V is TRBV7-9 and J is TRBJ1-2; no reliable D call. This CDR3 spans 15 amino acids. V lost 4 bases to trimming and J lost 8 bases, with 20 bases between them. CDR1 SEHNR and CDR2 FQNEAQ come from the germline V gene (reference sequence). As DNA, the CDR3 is TGTGCCAGCAGCTCGGGCCTATCCTCCTCGGGGGGCTACACCTTC. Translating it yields CASSSGLSSSGGYTF.

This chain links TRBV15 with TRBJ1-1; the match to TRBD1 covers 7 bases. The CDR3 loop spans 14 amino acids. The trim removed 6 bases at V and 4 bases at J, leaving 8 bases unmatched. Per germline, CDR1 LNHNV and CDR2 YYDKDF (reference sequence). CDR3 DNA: TGTGCCACCAGGTTATCGACAGGGAGCACTGAAGCTTTCTTT. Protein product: CATRLSTGSTEAFF.

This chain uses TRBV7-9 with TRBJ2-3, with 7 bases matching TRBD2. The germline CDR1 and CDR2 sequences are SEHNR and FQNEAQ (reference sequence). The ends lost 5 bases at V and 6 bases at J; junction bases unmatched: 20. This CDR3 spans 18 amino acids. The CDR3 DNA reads TGTGCCAGCAGCGTGAGTTTGGGAGGGGCGGGGCACGTGGATACGCAGTATTTT. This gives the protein CASSVSLGGAGHVDTQYF.

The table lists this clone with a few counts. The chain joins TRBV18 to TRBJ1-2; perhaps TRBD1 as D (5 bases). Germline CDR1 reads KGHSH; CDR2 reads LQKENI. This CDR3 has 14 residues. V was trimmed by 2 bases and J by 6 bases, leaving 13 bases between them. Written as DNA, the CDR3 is TGTGCCAGCTCACCAAATCAGGGCTCGGATGGCTACACCTTC. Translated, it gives CASSPNQGSDGYTF.

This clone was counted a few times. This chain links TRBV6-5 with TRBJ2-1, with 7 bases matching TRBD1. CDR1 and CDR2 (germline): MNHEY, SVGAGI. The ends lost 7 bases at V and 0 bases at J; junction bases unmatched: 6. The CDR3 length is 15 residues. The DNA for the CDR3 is TGTGCCAGCAAGGGGACAGTCAGCTCCTACAATGAGCAGTTCTTC. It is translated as CASKGTVSSYNEQFF.

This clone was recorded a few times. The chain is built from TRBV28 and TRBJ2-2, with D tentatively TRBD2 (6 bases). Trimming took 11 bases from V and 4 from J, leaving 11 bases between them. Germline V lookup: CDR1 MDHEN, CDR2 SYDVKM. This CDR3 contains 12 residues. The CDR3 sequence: CAGGAGTGELFF. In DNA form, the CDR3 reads TGTGCCGGAGGGGCGGGCACCGGGGAGCTGTTTTTT.

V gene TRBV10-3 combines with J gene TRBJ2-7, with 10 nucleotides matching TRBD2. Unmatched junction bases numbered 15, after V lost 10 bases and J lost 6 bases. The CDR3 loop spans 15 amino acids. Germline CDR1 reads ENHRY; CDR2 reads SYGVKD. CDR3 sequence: CATLGQVAGGREQYF. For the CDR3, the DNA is TGTGCCACCCTAGGACAGGTAGCGGGAGGACGCGAGCAGTACTTC.

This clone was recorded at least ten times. CDR3 region: CSAKGAWYEQYF. The CDR3, as DNA: TGCAGCGCTAAGGGGGCATGGTACGAGCAGTACTTC. This sequence joins TRBV29-1 and TRBJ2-7; 7 bases align to TRBD1. Germline CDR1 reads SQVTM; CDR2 reads ANQGSEA. This CDR3 comprises 12 residues. V lost 7 bases and J lost 4; bases outside the gene matches: 7.

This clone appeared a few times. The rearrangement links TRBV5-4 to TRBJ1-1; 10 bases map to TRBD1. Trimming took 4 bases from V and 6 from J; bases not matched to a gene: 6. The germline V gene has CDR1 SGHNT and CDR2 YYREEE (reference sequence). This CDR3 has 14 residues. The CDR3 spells CASSHGTGEPEAFF. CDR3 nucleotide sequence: TGTGCCAGCAGCCACGGGACAGGGGAGCCTGAAGCTTTCTTT.

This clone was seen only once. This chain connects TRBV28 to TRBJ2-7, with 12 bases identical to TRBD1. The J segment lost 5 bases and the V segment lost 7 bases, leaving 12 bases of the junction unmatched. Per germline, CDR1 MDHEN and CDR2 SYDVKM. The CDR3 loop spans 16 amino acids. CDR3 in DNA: TGTGCCAGCACCCCCAATGCGGGACAGGGGGCCAACGAGCAGTACTTC. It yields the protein CASTPNAGQGANEQYF.

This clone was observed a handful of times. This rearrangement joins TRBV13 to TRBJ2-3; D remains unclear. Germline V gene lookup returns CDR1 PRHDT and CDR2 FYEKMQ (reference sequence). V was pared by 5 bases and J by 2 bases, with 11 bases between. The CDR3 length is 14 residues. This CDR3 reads CASSKAAATDTQYF. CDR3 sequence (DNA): TGTGCCAGCAGCAAGGCGGCGGCCACAGATACGCAGTATTTT.

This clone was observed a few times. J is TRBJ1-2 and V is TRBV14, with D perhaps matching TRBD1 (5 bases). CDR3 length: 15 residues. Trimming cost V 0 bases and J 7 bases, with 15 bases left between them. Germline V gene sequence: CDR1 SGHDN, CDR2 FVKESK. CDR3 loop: CASSQDPPRDSGYTF. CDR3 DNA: TGTGCCAGCAGCCAAGATCCCCCCAGGGACTCTGGCTACACCTTC.

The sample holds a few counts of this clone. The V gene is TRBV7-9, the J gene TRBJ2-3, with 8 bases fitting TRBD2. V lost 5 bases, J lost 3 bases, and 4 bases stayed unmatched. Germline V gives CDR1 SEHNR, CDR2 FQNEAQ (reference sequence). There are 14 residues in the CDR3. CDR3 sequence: CASSASGRTDTQYF. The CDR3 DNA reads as TGTGCCAGCAGCGCCAGCGGGAGAACAGATACGCAGTATTTT.

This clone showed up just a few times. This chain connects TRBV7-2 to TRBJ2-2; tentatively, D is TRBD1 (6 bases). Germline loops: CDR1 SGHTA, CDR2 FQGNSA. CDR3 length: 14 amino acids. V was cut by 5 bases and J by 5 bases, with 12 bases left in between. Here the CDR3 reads CASSAQQGTGELFF. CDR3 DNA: TGTGCCAGCAGCGCCCAACAGGGAACCGGGGAGCTGTTTTTT.

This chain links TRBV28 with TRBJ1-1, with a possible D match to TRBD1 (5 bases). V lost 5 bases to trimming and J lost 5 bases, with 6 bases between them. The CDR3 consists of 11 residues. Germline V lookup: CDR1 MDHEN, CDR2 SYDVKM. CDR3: CASSAGTEAFF. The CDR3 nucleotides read TGTGCCAGCAGTGCAGGGACTGAAGCTTTCTTT.

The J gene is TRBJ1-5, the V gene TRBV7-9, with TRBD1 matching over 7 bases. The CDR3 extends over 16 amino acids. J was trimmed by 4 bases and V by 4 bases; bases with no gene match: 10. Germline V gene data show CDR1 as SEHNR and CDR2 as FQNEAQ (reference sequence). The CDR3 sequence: CASSSNRGNPNQPQHF. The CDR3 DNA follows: TGTGCCAGCAGCTCGAACAGGGGCAATCCTAATCAGCCCCAGCATTTT.

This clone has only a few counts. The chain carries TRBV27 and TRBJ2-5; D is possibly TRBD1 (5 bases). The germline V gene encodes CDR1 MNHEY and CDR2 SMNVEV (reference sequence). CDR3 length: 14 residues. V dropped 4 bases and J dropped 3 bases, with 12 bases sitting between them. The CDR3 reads CASSYRDSKETQYF. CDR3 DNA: TGTGCCAGCAGTTATCGCGACAGTAAAGAGACCCAGTACTTC.

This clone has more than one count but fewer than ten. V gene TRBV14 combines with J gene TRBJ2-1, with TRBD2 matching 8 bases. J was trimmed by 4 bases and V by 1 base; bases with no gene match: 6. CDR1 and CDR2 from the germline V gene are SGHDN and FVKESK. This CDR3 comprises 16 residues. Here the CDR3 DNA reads TGTGCCAGCAGCCAAGTCGGCGGGACTAGTTACAATGAGCAGTTCTTC. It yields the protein CASSQVGGTSYNEQFF.

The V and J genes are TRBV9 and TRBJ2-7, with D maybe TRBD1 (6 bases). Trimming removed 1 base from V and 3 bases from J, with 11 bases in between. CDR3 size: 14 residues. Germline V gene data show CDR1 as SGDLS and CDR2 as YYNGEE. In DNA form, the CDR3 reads TGTGCCAGCAGCGTAAGTGCACAGGGCTACGAGCAGTACTTC. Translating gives CASSVSAQGYEQYF.

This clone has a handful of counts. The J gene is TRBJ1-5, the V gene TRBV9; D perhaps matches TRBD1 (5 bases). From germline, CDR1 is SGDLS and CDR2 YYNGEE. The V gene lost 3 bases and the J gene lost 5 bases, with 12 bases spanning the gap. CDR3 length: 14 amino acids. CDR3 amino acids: CASSGGDLHQPQHF. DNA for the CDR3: TGTGCCAGCAGCGGCGGGGACCTACATCAGCCCCAGCATTTT.

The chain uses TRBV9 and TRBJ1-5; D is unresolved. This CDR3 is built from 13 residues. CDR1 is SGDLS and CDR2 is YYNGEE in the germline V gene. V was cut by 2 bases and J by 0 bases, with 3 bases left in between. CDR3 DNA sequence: TGTGCCAGCAGCGTCAATAGCAATCAGCCCCAGCATTTT. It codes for CASSVNSNQPQHF.

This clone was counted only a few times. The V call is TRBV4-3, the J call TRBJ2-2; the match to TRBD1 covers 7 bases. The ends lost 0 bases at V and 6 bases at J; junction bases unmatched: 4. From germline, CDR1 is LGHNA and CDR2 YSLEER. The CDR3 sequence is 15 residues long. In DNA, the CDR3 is TGCGCCAGCAGCCAAGATGAGGGGGCGCCCGGGGAGCTGTTTTTT. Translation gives CASSQDEGAPGELFF.

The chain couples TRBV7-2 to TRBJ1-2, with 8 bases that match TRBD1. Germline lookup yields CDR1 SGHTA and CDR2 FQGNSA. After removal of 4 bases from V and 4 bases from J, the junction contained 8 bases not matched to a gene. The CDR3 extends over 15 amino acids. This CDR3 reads CASSYRTRGPYGYTF. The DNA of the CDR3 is TGTGCCAGCAGCTACCGAACCAGGGGGCCCTATGGCTACACCTTC. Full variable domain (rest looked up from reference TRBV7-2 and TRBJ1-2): GAGVSQSPSNKVTEKGKDVELRCDPISGHTALYWYRQSLGQGLEFLIYFQGNSAPDKSGLPSDRFSAERTGGSVSTLTIQRTQQEDSAVYLCASSYRTRGPYGYTFGSGTRLTVV.

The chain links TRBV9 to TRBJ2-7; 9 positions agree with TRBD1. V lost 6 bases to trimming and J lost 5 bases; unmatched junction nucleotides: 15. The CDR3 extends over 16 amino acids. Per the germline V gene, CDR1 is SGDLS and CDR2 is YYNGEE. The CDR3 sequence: CASTAGYGGQGHEQYF. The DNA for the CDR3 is TGTGCCAGCACAGCAGGTTATGGGGGACAGGGCCACGAGCAGTACTTC.